These 25 T cell receptor beta chains share one sample of origin, sequenced in a study of CD8 T cells in ankylosing spondylitis. Broader study findings: What seemed typical of ankylosing spondylitis blood was a TCR beta motif built from roughly eight highly homologous variants.

TCRdb reanalysed the 5' RACE reads using MiXCR and keeps one entry per CDR3 protein. The table lists roughly 450,000 distinct CDR3 sequences, around 26% of them singletons. These receptors are not linked to any known antigen. Input material: blood, either unsorted or a sorted T cell fraction (not recorded which). The origin of the receptors is a male donor with ankylosing spondylitis.

The chain links TRBV11-1 to TRBJ2-2; 12 bases agree with TRBD2. Germline values: CDR1 SGHAT, CDR2 FQDESV (reference sequence). Trimming at V came to 5 bases and at J to 6 bases, leaving 16 bases not matched to a gene. The CDR3 loop spans 19 amino acids. The chain's CDR3 is CASSENLDRTSGTPGELFF. The CDR3 DNA reads as TGTGCCAGCAGCGAAAACTTAGACAGGACTAGCGGGACCCCCGGGGAGCTGTTTTTT.

This clonotype turned up a few times. The chain recombines TRBV7-9 with TRBJ2-5; 10 nucleotides align to TRBD1. This CDR3 comprises 15 residues. With V trimmed by 6 bases and J by 5 bases, 9 bases remained unmatched. CDR1 SEHNR and CDR2 FQNEAQ come from the germline V gene (reference sequence). CDR3 residues: CASSQRTGGGETQYF. The CDR3 nucleotides read TGTGCCAGCAGTCAAAGGACAGGGGGTGGTGAGACCCAGTACTTC. Full variable domain (outside the CDR3, taken from reference TRBV7-9 and TRBJ2-5): DTGVSQNPRHKITKRGQNVTFRCDPISEHNRLYWYRQTLGQGPEFLTYFQNEAQLEKSRLLSDRFSAERPKGSFSTLEIQRTEQGDSAMYLCASSQRTGGGETQYFGPGTRLLVL.

The rearrangement links TRBV10-3 to TRBJ2-5; 14 nucleotides match TRBD2. Germline values: CDR1 ENHRY, CDR2 SYGVKD. V gave up 6 bases and J gave up 0 bases; unmatched junction bases: 6. The CDR3 consists of 17 residues. CDR3 bases: TGTGCCATCAGCGGACTAGCGGGAGGAAGGTACCAAGAGACCCAGTACTTC. Translated: CAISGLAGGRYQETQYF.

This chain links TRBV3-1 with TRBJ2-1; 7 bases map to TRBD2. Germline CDR1 is LGHDT and CDR2 is YNNKEL (reference sequence). The CDR3 has 12 amino acids. J was trimmed by 9 bases and V by 4 bases; bases with no gene match: 3. As DNA, the CDR3 is TGTGCCAGCAGCCGGGACTATGGTGAGCAGTTCTTC. This codes for CASSRDYGEQFF.

The chain carries TRBV3-1 and TRBJ1-2; D may be TRBD1 (6 bases). Germline V CDR1 and CDR2: LGHDT, YNNKEL (reference sequence). CDR3 length: 15 amino acids. Trimming left V 1 base short and J 4 bases short, with 13 bases between. This CDR3 reads CASSQARRGIYGYTF. The CDR3 region has the DNA TGTGCCAGCAGCCAAGCAAGGAGGGGGATCTATGGCTACACCTTC.

This clonotype was observed a few times. The V and J genes are TRBV7-8 and TRBJ2-1; D is tentatively TRBD1 or TRBD2 (5 bases each). V lost 8 bases, J lost 9 bases, and 17 bases lay in between. Germline V gives CDR1 SGHVS, CDR2 FQNEAQ. The CDR3 extends over 13 amino acids. The CDR3 loop reads CASGTTPSGEQFF. The CDR3 DNA is TGTGCCAGCGGGACGACCCCCTCCGGTGAGCAGTTCTTC.

This clonotype was detected a few times. This chain joins TRBV5-4 and TRBJ2-1; 11 nucleotides align to TRBD2. The germline V gene has CDR1 SGHNT and CDR2 YYREEE (reference sequence). V dropped 1 base and J dropped 6; count of bases not matched to a gene: 6. The CDR3 has 16 amino acids. DNA of the CDR3: TGTGCCAGCAGCTTGCAGGTAGCGGGAGGGCCCAATGAGCAGTTCTTC. It translates to CASSLQVAGGPNEQFF.

The chain employs TRBV5-1 and TRBJ2-3, with 11 bases identical to TRBD2. V was pared by 2 bases and J by 7 bases, with 6 bases of the junction left unmatched. The CDR3 spans 15 residues. Germline V gene lookup returns CDR1 SGHRS and CDR2 YFSETQ. The CDR3 loop reads CASSLTGTSGNTQYF. The CDR3 DNA is TGCGCCAGCAGCTTAACCGGGACTAGCGGTAATACGCAGTATTTT. The whole variable domain, filled in from reference TRBV5-1 and TRBJ2-3, reads KAGVTQTPRYLIKTRGQQVTLSCSPISGHRSVSWYQQTPGQGLQFLFEYFSETQRNKGNFPGRFSGRQFSNSRSEMNVSTLELGDSALYLCASSLTGTSGNTQYFGPGTRLTVL.

This clonotype was counted a few times. CDR3 sequence: CASRGDWGRSTDTQYF. CDR3 bases: TGTGCCAGCAGGGGGGATTGGGGACGTAGCACAGATACGCAGTATTTT. This chain uses TRBV6-1 with TRBJ2-3; TRBD1 or TRBD2 may be the D gene (5 bases each). Germline V gene lookup returns CDR1 MNHNS and CDR2 SASEGT. V lost 6 bases and J lost 0, with 16 bases in between. The CDR3 has 16 residues.

The chain has TRBV11-2 and TRBJ2-5; 14 bases are shared with TRBD2. This CDR3 spans 16 amino acids. Trimming removed 5 bases from V and 5 bases from J; junction bases left unmatched: 7. CDR1 and CDR2 (germline): SGHAT, FQNNGV. The CDR3 loop reads CASSTGTSGRGETQYF. CDR3 DNA sequence: TGTGCCAGCAGCACTGGGACTAGCGGGAGAGGGGAGACCCAGTACTTC.

This clonotype has just a few counts. The V and J genes are TRBV29-1 and TRBJ2-7; TRBD1 matches at 7 bases. The CDR3 sequence is 16 residues long. CDR1 is SQVTM, CDR2 ANQGSEA, per germline. J was trimmed by 4 bases and V by 6 bases; bases with no gene match: 18. CDR3 bases: TGCAGCGTAGTAGCCCCACAGGGGCGGAATCCTTACGAGCAGTACTTC. This gives the protein CSVVAPQGRNPYEQYF.

The chain uses TRBV20-1 and TRBJ2-1, with 9 bases that match TRBD2. J lost 5 bases, V lost 2 bases, and 10 bases had no gene match. Per the germline V gene, CDR1 is DFQATT and CDR2 is SNEGSKA (reference sequence). The CDR3 spans 16 residues. The CDR3 nucleotides read TGCAGTGCTAGAACACTCTGGGTAGCGGGAGACAATGAGCAGTTCTTC. This translates into CSARTLWVAGDNEQFF.

A few counts support this clonotype. The rearrangement links TRBV10-3 to TRBJ1-4; TRBD1 might be the D (5 bases). Germline V lookup: CDR1 ENHRY, CDR2 SYGVKD. The CDR3 is made up of 15 amino acids. V lost 5 bases, J lost 8 bases, and 18 bases lay in between. The CDR3 sequence is CAISSGTDGVEKLFF. The CDR3 DNA is TGTGCCATCAGTAGTGGGACGGACGGGGTCGAAAAACTGTTTTTT.

The chain employs TRBV5-5 and TRBJ1-2; the D is unclear. Germline V gene lookup returns CDR1 SGHKS and CDR2 YYEKEE (reference sequence). There are 15 residues in the CDR3. The germline V and J ends were trimmed by 4 bases and 4 bases, with 17 bases remaining between them. The CDR3 region is CASSPWMVGVYGYTF. The CDR3 DNA sequence: TGTGCCAGCAGCCCTTGGATGGTCGGGGTCTATGGCTACACCTTC.

For the CDR3, the DNA is TGCAGTGCTGAGGCCCGAAGCTCCTACGAGCAGTACTTC. It specifies CSAEARSSYEQYF. The chain recombines TRBV20-1 with TRBJ2-7; D unclear. This CDR3 spans 13 amino acids. The V gene lost 5 bases and the J gene lost 0 bases, with 11 bases spanning the gap. CDR1 and CDR2 from the germline V gene are DFQATT and SNEGSKA (reference sequence).

V gene TRBV27 combines with J gene TRBJ2-3; 13 bases match TRBD2. CDR3 length: 17 amino acids. Germline loops: CDR1 MNHEY, CDR2 SMNVEV (reference sequence). Trimming removed 8 bases from V and 1 base from J; junction bases left unmatched: 9. Written as DNA, the CDR3 is TGTGCCAGCGGTACTAGCGGGAGGGCCGTAGGCACAGATACGCAGTATTTT. This codes for CASGTSGRAVGTDTQYF.

The chain is built from TRBV2 and TRBJ1-3; no clear D gene. CDR3 size: 15 residues. Germline-derived CDR1 and CDR2 are SNHLY and FYNNEI. V was trimmed by 5 bases and J by 3 bases, leaving 14 bases between them. CDR3 sequence: CASSSFGSRGNTIYF. In nucleotides, the CDR3 is TGTGCCAGCAGTTCCTTCGGCTCCCGTGGAAACACCATATATTTT.

V usage is TRBV21-1 and J usage is TRBJ2-5; the table's D call of TRBD2 was not tested on the DNA. TRBV21-1 is flagged as a pseudogene. The CDR3 contains 17 residues. The CDR3 protein is CASSKNGLADAQETQYF. In nucleotides, the CDR3 is TGTGCCAGCAGCAAAAACGGACTAGCGGACGCCCAAGAGACCCAGTACTTC.

This clonotype was observed a handful of times. V is TRBV24-1 and J is TRBJ2-2, with unresolved D. V lost 6 bases, J lost 3 bases, and 7 bases lay in between. Per the germline V gene, CDR1 is KGHDR and CDR2 is SFDVKD. The CDR3 runs to 13 residues. CDR3 region: CATSRQHTGELFF. The CDR3 DNA sequence: TGTGCCACCAGTAGGCAGCACACCGGGGAGCTGTTTTTT.

This clonotype has ten or more counts. This chain connects TRBV11-1 to TRBJ2-1, with D unresolved. Trimming took off 1 base at V and 6 bases at J, with 7 bases between the two ends. The germline V gene has CDR1 SGHAT and CDR2 FQDESV (reference sequence). This CDR3 is built from 13 residues. CDR3 in amino acids: CASSLDFVNEQFF. As DNA, the CDR3 is TGTGCCAGCAGCTTAGATTTCGTCAATGAGCAGTTCTTC. Together with reference TRBV11-1 and TRBJ2-1, the CDR3 gives the full variable domain: EAEVAQSPRYKITEKSQAVAFWCDPISGHATLYWYRQILGQGPELLVQFQDESVVDDSQLPKDRFSAERLKGVDSTLKIQPAELGDSAMYLCASSLDFVNEQFFGPGTRLTVL.

The rearrangement links TRBV11-3 to TRBJ2-1; D is tentatively TRBD1 or TRBD2 (5 bases each). Germline lookup yields CDR1 SGHNT and CDR2 YENEEA. The CDR3 length is 15 residues. The V gene lost 0 bases and the J gene lost 6 bases, with 12 bases spanning the gap. As DNA, the CDR3 is TGTGCCAGCAGCTTAGATTGGACGGGGCTCAATGAGCAGTTCTTC. Its protein product is CASSLDWTGLNEQFF.

This clonotype has a handful of counts. This rearrangement joins TRBV11-2 to TRBJ2-5; a possible D gene is TRBD2 (5 bases). V lost 5 bases, J lost 2 bases, and 12 bases lay in between. The germline CDR1 and CDR2 sequences are SGHAT and FQNNGV. The CDR3 is made up of 14 amino acids. The DNA for the CDR3 is TGTGCCAGCAGCCATAACCGAGGGCAAGAGACCCAGTACTTC. It codes for CASSHNRGQETQYF.

J is TRBJ1-2 and V is TRBV14; no clear D gene. V lost 3 bases, J lost 2 bases, and 13 bases lay in between. The CDR3 contains 15 residues. CDR1 is SGHDN and CDR2 is FVKESK in the germline V gene. The CDR3 here is CASSHLTDKNYGYTF. The DNA for the CDR3 is TGTGCCAGCAGCCACCTGACCGATAAAAACTATGGCTACACCTTC. Variable domain in full (rest from reference TRBV14 and TRBJ1-2): EAGVTQFPSHSVIEKGQTVTLRCDPISGHDNLYWYRRVMGKEIKFLLHFVKESKQDESGMPNNRFLAERTGGTYSTLKVQPAELEDSGVYFCASSHLTDKNYGYTFGSGTRLTVV.

The V call is TRBV7-2, the J call TRBJ2-5; D is possibly TRBD1 (7 bases). The ends were cut back, 2 bases at V and 5 bases at J, with 15 bases in the middle. Germline V CDR1 and CDR2: SGHTA, FQGNSA. CDR3 size: 15 residues. Here the CDR3 DNA reads TGTGCCAGCAGCTTAATTATCCCAGGGGGGGAGACCCAGTACTTC. Translated: CASSLIIPGGETQYF.

This chain links TRBV6-2 or TRBV6-3 with TRBJ2-3; 10 bases line up with TRBD2. Per the germline V gene, CDR1 is MNHEY and CDR2 is SVGEGT. V lost 1 base and J lost 5; bases outside the gene matches: 3. CDR3 length: 15 amino acids. CDR3 sequence: CASSYYSGREDTQYF. As DNA, the CDR3 is TGTGCCAGCAGTTACTACAGCGGGAGGGAAGATACGCAGTATTTT.